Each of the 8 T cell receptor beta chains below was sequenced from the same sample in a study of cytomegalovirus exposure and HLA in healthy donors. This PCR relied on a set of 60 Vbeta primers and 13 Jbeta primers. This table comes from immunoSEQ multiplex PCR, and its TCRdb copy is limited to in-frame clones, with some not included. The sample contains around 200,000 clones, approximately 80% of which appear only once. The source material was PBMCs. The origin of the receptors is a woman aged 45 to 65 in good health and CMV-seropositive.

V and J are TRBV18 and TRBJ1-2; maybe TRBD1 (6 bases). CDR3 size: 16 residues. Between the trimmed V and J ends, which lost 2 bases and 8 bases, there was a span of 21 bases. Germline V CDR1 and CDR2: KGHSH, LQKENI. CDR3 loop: CASSPADQGLIGGYTF. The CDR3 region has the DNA TGTGCCAGCTCACCAGCAGATCAGGGGCTAATCGGGGGCTACACCTTC.

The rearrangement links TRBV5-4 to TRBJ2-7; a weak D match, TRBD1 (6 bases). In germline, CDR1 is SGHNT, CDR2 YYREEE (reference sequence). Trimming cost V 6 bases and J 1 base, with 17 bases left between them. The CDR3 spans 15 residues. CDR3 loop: CASTLDRSTSYEQYF. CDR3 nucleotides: TGTGCCAGCACCCTTGACAGGTCAACGTCCTACGAGCAGTACTTC.

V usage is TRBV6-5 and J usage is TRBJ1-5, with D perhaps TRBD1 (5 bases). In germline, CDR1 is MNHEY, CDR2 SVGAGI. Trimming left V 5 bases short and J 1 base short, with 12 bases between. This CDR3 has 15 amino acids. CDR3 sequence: CASSPLGGSNQPQHF. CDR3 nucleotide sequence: TGTGCCAGCAGTCCTCTCGGGGGAAGCAATCAGCCCCAGCATTTT.

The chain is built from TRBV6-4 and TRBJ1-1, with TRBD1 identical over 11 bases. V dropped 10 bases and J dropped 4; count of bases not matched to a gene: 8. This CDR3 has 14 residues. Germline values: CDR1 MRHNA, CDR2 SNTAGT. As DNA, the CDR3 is TGTGCCACCACCTACGGGACAGGGGGCACTGAAGCTTTCTTT. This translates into CATTYGTGGTEAFF.

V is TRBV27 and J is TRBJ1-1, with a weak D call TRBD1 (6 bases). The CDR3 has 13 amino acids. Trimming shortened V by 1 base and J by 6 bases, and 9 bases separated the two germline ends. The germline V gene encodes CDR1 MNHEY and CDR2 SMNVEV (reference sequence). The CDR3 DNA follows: TGTGCCAGCAGTTTATGGGGGGGCGCTGAAGCTTTCTTT. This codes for CASSLWGGAEAFF.

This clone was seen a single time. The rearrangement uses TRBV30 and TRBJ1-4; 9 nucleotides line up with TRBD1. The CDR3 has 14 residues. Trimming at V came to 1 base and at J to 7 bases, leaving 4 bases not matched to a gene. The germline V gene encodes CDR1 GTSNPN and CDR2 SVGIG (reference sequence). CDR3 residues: CAWSGGQGSEKLFF. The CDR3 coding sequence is TGTGCCTGGAGTGGTGGACAGGGGAGTGAAAAACTGTTTTTT.

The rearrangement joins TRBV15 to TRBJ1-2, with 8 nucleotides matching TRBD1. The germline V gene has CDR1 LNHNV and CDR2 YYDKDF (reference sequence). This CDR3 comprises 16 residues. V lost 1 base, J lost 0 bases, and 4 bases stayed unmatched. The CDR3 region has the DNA TGTGCCACCAGCAGAGGGGCAGGGGGCCCTAACTATGGCTACACCTTC. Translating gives CATSRGAGGPNYGYTF.

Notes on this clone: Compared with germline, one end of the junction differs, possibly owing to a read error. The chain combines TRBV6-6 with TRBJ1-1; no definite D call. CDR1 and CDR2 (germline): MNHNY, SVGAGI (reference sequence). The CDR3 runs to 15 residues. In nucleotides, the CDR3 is TGTGCCACTCGACGAGGGATGGCCTGGAACGCTGAAGCTTTCTTT. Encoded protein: CATRRGMAWNAEAFF.